This TCR beta chain was sequenced for a study of blood T cell repertoires in COVID-19. Study in general: Collection of acute and convalescent COVID-19 samples took place in the United States, Italy and Spain. In each case, the material was cDNA or gDNA derived from T cells, B-cell-depleted T cells, or PBMCs.

Assay: immunoSEQ multiplex PCR; the TCRdb copy retains only in-frame clones and omits some. The sample holds about 120,000 clones; 70% to 80% are singletons and the top ten take over 7%. The CDR3 length is 14 residues. CDR1 is MRHNA and CDR2 is SNTAGT in the germline V gene. V was pared by 0 bases and J by 8 bases, with 13 bases between. The V gene is TRBV6-4, the J gene TRBJ1-2, with a possible D match to TRBD1 (6 bases). Input material: peripheral blood. The TCR originated in a human donor in a cohort sampled during active COVID-19. CDR3 nucleotides: TGTGCCAGCAGTGACTCCTACAGGGCAGTGGGCTACACCTTC. This gives the protein CASSDSYRAVGYTF.